The sequence of this TCR beta chain was determined in a study of blood T cells in healthy people across ages. A remark on this clonotype: The antigen is not known.

Together with a sample-barcoded 5' primer, a J-beta primer mix was included in a second PCR lasting about 7 to 12 cycles. MiXCR was run by TCRdb on the 5' RACE reads, yielding one entry per CDR3 protein. The sample consists of some 930,000 distinct CDR3 sequences, 25% to 35% of them appearing once. Study conclusions and caveats: Significant beta diversity loss was already apparent by age approximately 38, declining roughly linearly.

After removal of 0 bases from V and 7 bases from J, the junction contained 4 bases not matched to a gene. This CDR3 is built from 15 residues. CDR1 and CDR2 from the germline V gene are LGHNA and YSLEER. The same specimen was also included in a second study, on T cells of mothers and their children. As that report states: A handful of children, together with their three healthy Caucasian mothers, made up the donors.

The chain couples TRBV4-3 to TRBJ1-2; 11 bases are shared with TRBD1. The receptor was derived from a woman aged 35 to 49 in good health. Specimen: blood. The CDR3 loop is CASSQDRGTGGGYTF. The CDR3 coding sequence is TGCGCCAGCAGCCAAGATCGCGGGACAGGGGGTGGCTACACCTTC.